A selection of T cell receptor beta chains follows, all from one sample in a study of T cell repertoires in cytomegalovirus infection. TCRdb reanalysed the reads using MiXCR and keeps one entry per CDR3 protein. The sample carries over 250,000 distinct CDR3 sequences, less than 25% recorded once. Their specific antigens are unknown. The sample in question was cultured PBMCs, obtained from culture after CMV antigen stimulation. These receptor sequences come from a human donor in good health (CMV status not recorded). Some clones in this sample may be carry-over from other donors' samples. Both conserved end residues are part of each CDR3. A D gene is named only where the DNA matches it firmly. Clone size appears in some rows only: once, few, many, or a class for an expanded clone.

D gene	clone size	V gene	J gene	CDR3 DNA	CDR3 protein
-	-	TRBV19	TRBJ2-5	TGTGCCAGCAGGAAGGTGGGGGTAGATACCCAGTACTTC	CASRKVGVDTQYF
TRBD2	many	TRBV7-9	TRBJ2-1	TGTGCCAGCAGTTCGTTAGCGGGAAGGCCCAATGAGCAGTTCTTC	CASSSLAGRPNEQFF
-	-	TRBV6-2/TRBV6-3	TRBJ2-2	TGTGCCAGCAGTTATTATCGGGGGACAGTAAACACCGGGGAGCTGTTTTTT	CASSYYRGTVNTGELFF
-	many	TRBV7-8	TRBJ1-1	TGTGCCAGCAGCTTAGCCCCCCGGGGGGGCACTGAAGCTTTCTTT	CASSLAPRGGTEAFF
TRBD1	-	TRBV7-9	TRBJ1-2	TGTGCCAGCAGCAACAGGGGCCCTTATGGCTACACCTTC	CASSNRGPYGYTF
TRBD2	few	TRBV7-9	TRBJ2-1	TGTGCCAGCAGCTTACGAGGACTAGCGGGCGATGAGCAGTTCTTC	CASSLRGLAGDEQFF
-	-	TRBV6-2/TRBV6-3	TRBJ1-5	TGTGCCAGCAGTTACTTAGAGAGACACCTCTATAGCAATCAGCCCCAGCATTTT	CASSYLERHLYSNQPQHF
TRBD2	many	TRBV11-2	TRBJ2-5	TGTGCCAGCAGCTCTGGACTAGCGGGAATAGAGACCCAGTACTTC	CASSSGLAGIETQYF
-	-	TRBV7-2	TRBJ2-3	TGTGCCAGCAGCCAGAGATCACTAGCACTAAGAAGCACAGATACGCAGTATTTT	CASSQRSLALRSTDTQYF
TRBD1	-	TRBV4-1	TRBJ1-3	TGCGCCAGCAGCCAAGAACAGGGGGCGGCGGGAAACACCATATATTTT	CASSQEQGAAGNTIYF
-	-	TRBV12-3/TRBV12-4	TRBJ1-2	TGTGCCAGCAGTTTGTTCGCAGCTAACTATGGCTACACCTTC	CASSLFAANYGYTF
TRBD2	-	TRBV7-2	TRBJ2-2	TGTGCCAGCAGCCCCCAGGGACTAGCGGGAGCCGGGGAGCTGTTTTTT	CASSPQGLAGAGELFF
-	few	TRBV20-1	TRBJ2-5	TGCAGTGCTAGAGAGGTTGGGGGGAGAATGGAGACCCAGTACTTC	CSAREVGGRMETQYF
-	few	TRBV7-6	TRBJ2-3	TGTGCCAGCAGCCCGCCCCACGGCGGGGTGGACACAGATACGCAGTATTTT	CASSPPHGGVDTDTQYF
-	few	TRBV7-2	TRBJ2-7	TGTGCCAGCAGCCCTGTTGAGCAGGATATCTACGAGCAGTACTTC	CASSPVEQDIYEQYF
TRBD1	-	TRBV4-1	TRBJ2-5	TGCGCCAGCAGCCAAATCTCATTGGGCAGGGGGAGAACAAAGACCCAGTACTTC	CASSQISLGRGRTKTQYF
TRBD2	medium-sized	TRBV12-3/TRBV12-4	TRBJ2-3	TGTGCCAGCAGTACCGGGACTAGCGGGACCCCGCAGTATTTT	CASSTGTSGTPQYF
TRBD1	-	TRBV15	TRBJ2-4	TGTGCCACCAGTAGGGATACAGGGGACATTCAGTACTTC	CATSRDTGDIQYF
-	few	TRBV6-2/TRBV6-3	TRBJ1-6	TGTGCCAGCAGCTCAGGGGTTACACCCCTCCACTTT	CASSSGVTPLHF
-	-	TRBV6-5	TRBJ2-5	TGTGCCAGCAGTTACTCGACGGCAGGAGAGACCCAGTACTTC	CASSYSTAGETQYF
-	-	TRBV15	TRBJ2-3	TGTGCCACCAGTCTGCAAAAAACCAGCACAGATACGCAGTATTTT	CATSLQKTSTDTQYF
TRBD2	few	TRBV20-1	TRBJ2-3	TGCAGTGCTACGGGGGGAAGTAGCACAGATACGCAGTATTTT	CSATGGSSTDTQYF
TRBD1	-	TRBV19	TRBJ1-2	TGTGCCAGTAGTATTTGGGACAGGGGTAACTATGGCTACACCTTC	CASSIWDRGNYGYTF
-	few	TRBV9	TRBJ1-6	TGTGCCAGCAGAGAGGACAGCAAAGGGTCCAATTCACCCCTCCACTTT	CASREDSKGSNSPLHF
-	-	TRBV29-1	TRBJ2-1	TGCAGCGCCTATCGTTTCGGGAACAATGAGCAGTTCTTC	CSAYRFGNNEQFF
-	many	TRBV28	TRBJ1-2	TGTGCCAGCAGACTGGTCGGCGGTGGCTACACCTTC	CASRLVGGGYTF
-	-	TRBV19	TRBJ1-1	TGTGCCAGTAGTATCGGGCTGCGGGGTTTGAACACTGAAGCTTTCTTT	CASSIGLRGLNTEAFF
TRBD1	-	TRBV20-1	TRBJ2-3	TGCAGTGCCGACGAGGGGGCCACAGATACGCAGTATTTT	CSADEGATDTQYF
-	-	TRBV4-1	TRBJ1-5	TGCGCCAGCAGCCAAGAAAGGGGGGTGAGGCCCCAGCATTTT	CASSQERGVRPQHF
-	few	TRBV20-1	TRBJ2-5	TGCAGTGCTAGAGATCATGGGAAAGAGACCCAGTACTTC	CSARDHGKETQYF
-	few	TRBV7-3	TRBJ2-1	TGTGCCAGCAGCTTAGAGGACGCCAATGAGCAGTTCTTC	CASSLEDANEQFF
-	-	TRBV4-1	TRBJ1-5	TGCGCCAGCAGCCAAGAAGGTGGGGCTCAGCCCCAGCATTTT	CASSQEGGAQPQHF
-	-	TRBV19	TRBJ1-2	TGTGCCAGTCAATTCAATTATGGCTACACCTTC	CASQFNYGYTF
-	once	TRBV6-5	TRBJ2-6	TGTGCCAGCAGGGAACCCGTAAGTGGGACCAACGTCCTGACTTTC	CASREPVSGTNVLTF
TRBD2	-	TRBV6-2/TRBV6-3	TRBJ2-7	TGTGCCAGCAGTTTCGCCGTGACTAGCGGGAGGAAGGACGAGCAGTACTTC	CASSFAVTSGRKDEQYF
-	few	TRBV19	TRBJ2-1	TGTGCCAGTACCTCGACGGGGGCAGACTACAATGAGCAGTTCTTC	CASTSTGADYNEQFF
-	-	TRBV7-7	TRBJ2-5	TGTGCCAGCAGCCCCGAGAGCCCCTTGGAGGTGACCCAGTACTTC	CASSPESPLEVTQYF
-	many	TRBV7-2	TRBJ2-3	TGTGCCAGCAGCATGAGACACACAGATACGCAGTATTTT	CASSMRHTDTQYF
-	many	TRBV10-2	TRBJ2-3	TGCGCCAGCAGGATAGGGAGCGGGCCCACAGATACGCAGTATTTT	CASRIGSGPTDTQYF
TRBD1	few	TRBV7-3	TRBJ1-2	TGTGCCAGCAGCGACTATGCAGGGGGCGTATTGGGCTACACCTTC	CASSDYAGGVLGYTF
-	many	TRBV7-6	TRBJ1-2	TGTGCCAGCAGCTTAGCAGGGGGGACACCTGGCTACACCTTC	CASSLAGGTPGYTF
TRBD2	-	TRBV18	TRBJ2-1	TGTGCCAGTCACCCGGGGAGGGATAATGAGCAGTTCTTC	CASHPGRDNEQFF
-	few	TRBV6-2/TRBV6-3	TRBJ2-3	TGTGCCAGCACCCCTGCAGGGGTCCCAACTAGCACAGATACGCAGTATTTT	CASTPAGVPTSTDTQYF
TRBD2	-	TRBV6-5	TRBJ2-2	TGTGCCAGCAGTTACAGCGGGAGCGGCACCGGGGAGCTGTTTTTT	CASSYSGSGTGELFF
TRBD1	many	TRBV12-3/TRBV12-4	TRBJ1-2	TGTGCCAGCAGTATAGGGACAGAAGATGGCTACACCTTC	CASSIGTEDGYTF
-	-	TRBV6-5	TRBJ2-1	TGTGCCAGCAGGAGGGACTGGAACTACAATGAGCAGTTCTTC	CASRRDWNYNEQFF
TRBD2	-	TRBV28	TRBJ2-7	TGTGCCAGCAGTTTTCTCCTAGCGGGCGGCGAGCAGTACTTC	CASSFLLAGGEQYF
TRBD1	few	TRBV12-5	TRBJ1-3	TGTGCTAGTGGTTTGGGGGCCGACAGGGTATACTCTGGAAACACCATATATTTT	CASGLGADRVYSGNTIYF
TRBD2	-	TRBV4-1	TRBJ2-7	TGCGCCAGCAGCCAAAGACTAGCGGGAGCCTACGAGCAGTACTTC	CASSQRLAGAYEQYF
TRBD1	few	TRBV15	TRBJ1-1	TGTGCCACCAGCAGACCAGGGGGGGCGAACACTGAAGCTTTCTTT	CATSRPGGANTEAFF
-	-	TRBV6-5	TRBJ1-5	TGTGCCAGCAGTTACTCGCGACACCTCACACACAGGGAGAGGCAGCCCCAGCATTTT	CASSYSRHLTHRERQPQHF
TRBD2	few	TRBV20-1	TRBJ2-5	TGCAGTGCTAGAGATCGCACTAGCGGAACGGAGACCCAGTACTTC	CSARDRTSGTETQYF
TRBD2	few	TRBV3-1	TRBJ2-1	TGTGCCAGCAGTCGAACGACTAGCGCGAGCTCCTACAATGAGCAGTTCTTC	CASSRTTSASSYNEQFF
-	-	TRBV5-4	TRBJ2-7	TGTGCCAGCAGCTTACTTGGGGCAGCCTACGAGCAGTACTTC	CASSLLGAAYEQYF
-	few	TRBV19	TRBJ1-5	TGTGCCAGTAGTTCCTACAGGGCCCTAAATCAGCCCCAGCATTTT	CASSSYRALNQPQHF